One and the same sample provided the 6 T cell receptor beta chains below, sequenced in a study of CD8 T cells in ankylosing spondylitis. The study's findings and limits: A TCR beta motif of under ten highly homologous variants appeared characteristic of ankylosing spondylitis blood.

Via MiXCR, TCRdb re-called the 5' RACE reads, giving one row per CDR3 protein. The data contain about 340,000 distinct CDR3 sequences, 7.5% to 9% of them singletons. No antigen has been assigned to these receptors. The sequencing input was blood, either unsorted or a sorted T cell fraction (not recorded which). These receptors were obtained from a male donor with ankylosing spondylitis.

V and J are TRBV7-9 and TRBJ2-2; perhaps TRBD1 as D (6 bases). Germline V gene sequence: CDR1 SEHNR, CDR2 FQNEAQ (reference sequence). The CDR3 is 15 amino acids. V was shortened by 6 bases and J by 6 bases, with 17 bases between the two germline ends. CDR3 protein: CASSLNRAVSGELFF. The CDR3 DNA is TGTGCCAGCAGTCTTAACAGGGCAGTTTCCGGGGAGCTGTTTTTT. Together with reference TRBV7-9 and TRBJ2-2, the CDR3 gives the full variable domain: DTGVSQNPRHKITKRGQNVTFRCDPISEHNRLYWYRQTLGQGPEFLTYFQNEAQLEKSRLLSDRFSAERPKGSFSTLEIQRTEQGDSAMYLCASSLNRAVSGELFFGEGSRLTVL.

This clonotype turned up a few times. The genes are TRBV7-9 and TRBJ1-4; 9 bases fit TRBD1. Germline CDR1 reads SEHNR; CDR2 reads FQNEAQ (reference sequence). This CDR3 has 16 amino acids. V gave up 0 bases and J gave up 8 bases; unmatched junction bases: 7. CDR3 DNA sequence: TGTGCCAGCAGCTTAGCGCGGGACAGGGTTCGCGAAAAACTGTTTTTT. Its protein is CASSLARDRVREKLFF.

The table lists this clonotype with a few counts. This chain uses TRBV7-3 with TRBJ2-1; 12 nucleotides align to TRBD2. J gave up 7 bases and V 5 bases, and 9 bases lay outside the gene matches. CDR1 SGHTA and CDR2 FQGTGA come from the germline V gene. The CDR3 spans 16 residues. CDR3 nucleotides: TGTGCCAGCAGCCTACAGACTAGCGGGAGAGGAAATGAGCAGTTCTTC. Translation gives CASSLQTSGRGNEQFF.

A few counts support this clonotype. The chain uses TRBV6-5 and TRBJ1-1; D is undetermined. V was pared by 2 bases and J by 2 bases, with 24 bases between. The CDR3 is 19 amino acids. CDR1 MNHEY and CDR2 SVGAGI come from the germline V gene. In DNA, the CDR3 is TGTGCCAGCAGTTACGCCGTCCGCACTTGGGCCAGACTAAACACTGAAGCTTTCTTT. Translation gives CASSYAVRTWARLNTEAFF.

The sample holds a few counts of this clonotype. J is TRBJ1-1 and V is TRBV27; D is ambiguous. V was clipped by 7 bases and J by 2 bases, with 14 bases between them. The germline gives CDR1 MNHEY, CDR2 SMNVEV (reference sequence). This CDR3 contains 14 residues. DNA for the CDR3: TGTGCCAGCACCTCCGGTGGGGTAAACACTGAAGCTTTCTTT. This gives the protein CASTSGGVNTEAFF.

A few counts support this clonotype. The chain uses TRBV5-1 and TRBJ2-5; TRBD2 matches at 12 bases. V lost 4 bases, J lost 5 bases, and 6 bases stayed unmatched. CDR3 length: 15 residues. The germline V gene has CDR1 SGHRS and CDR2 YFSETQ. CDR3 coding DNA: TGCGCCAGCAGCGTGACTAGCGGGAGAGGTGAGACCCAGTACTTC. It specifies CASSVTSGRGETQYF.